This T cell receptor (beta chain) comes out of a study of cytotoxic CD8 clonotypes in ibrutinib-treated CLL. Frozen-stored PBMCs produced approximately 1.9 micrograms of genomic DNA for TCR beta libraries. Germline V gene sequence: CDR1 ENHRY, CDR2 SYGVKD. The V gene end was trimmed by 2 bases and the J gene end by 4 bases; junction bases not matched to a gene: 5. This CDR3 is built from 15 residues. This clone was seen just once. Its antigen is as yet unknown. Only in-frame clones appear in the TCRdb table, and some are missing; sequencing was by immunoSEQ multiplex PCR. The table records about 300,000 clones, around 69% of them present only once. Study-wide points: Collection times varied between progressing and sustained-remission patients.

This sequence originates from a human donor with chronic lymphocytic leukemia. The V call is TRBV10-3, the J call TRBJ2-3; 8 bases map to TRBD1. The source was PBMCs, collected at disease progression, from a patient treated with ibrutinib. The CDR3 coding sequence is TGTGCCATCAGTGAGGGTGACAGGGGCGCAGATACGCAGTATTTT. This encodes CAISEGDRGADTQYF.